The source of this T cell receptor beta chain is a study of vaccination and CD4 T cells after COVID-19. The table lists this clonotype with a few counts. Its antigen is currently unknown. The Oncomine TCR Beta short-read assay was what sequenced the DNA obtained from cultured CD4+ T cells. TCRdb reprocessed the PCR reads via MiXCR and lists one record per CDR3 protein. The top ten clones hold approximately 17% of a sample with more than 15,000 distinct CDR3 sequences, under 60% of them seen once. The time point was: late sampling 161 to 241 days after vaccination in a few convalescent patients. Treatment specified: roughly 10-day PBMC culture with coronavirus spike peptide pools or control peptides (ViraFEST assay). It was with about 9.5 IU/ml IL-2 and roughly 9 ug/ml peptide pools that 1.5 million to 2.5 million PBMCs per well were cultured. This TCR was recovered from a human donor who had recovered from COVID-19. Sequences were derived from CD4+ T cells from blood, cultured in vitro, sampled about 7 months after SARS-CoV-2 vaccination.

Here the CDR3 DNA reads TGTGCGACAGGGGAATACTACGAGCAGTACTTC. Protein product: CATGEYYEQYF. The V and J genes are TRBV10-3 and TRBJ2-7, with 8 bases matching TRBD1. The CDR3 has 11 residues. Germline V CDR1 and CDR2: ENHRY, SYGVKD.